This paragraph covers one T cell receptor beta chain sequence. No antigen is known for it. No much larger clone exists at a distance of one base, and base qualities are not known. These data are taken from a study of blood T cell repertoires in COVID-19 (TCRdb year 2020). With respect to the entire study: Samples from collaborators originated in the United States, Italy and Spain and spanned both the acute and convalescent phases of COVID-19. The samples were drawn from the first 160 participants of the ongoing ImmuneRACE study and from 1,254 subjects provided by 6 global collaborators. The prospective study material was composed of cDNA or gDNA derived from T cells, B-cell-depleted T cells, or PBMCs. The dataset comprised deeply sampled blood TCRbeta repertoires from subjects exposed to, actively infected with, or recovered from COVID-19. A freely available public database, intended as a resource for researchers studying the immune response to SARS-CoV-2, is where the repertoires were released. HLA class I and class II types, where available, came from metadata supplied by the sample provider rather than from assay-based typing. Nearly every sample came with metadata listing a de-identified subject ID, COVID-19 status, age in years and sex.

TCRbeta CDR3 regions were amplified from genomic DNA using the immunoSEQ Assay, a bias-controlled multiplex PCR. As for how the authors treated the data: The number of nucleated cells in each sample was estimated by amplification of reference gene primers within the assay. To quantify the absolute abundance of each unique TCRbeta CDR3 rearrangement, sequence reads were collapsed and filtered. For each sample, productive Simpson clonality was calculated by taking the square root of Simpson's diversity index across productive rearrangements. In its TCRdb copy, this immuneACCESS table keeps in-frame sequences only and misses some clones. Where compared with another copy, unresolved V genes explain less than half of these, and the others have no known cause. Clonal size and the V and J genes are those of that table, whereas D and trimming came from the DNA. The sample table holds under 200,000 clones, of which approximately 90% were seen once. About 22% of the sample rests with the top ten.

What the authors observed across the whole study: Clinical and demographic metadata were provided uncurated, with the amount varying by source and participant.

Whole blood was collected in K2EDTA tubes by collaborating institutions according to the institutions' own protocols. For TCRbeta analysis, collaborators shipped samples in one of three forms: frozen whole blood, isolated PBMCs, or DNA extracted from either of those sample types. The CDR3 spans 12 residues, from the cysteine through the phenylalanine. The only DNA kept is the CDR3, 36 bases in frame from the first base. CDR1 SGHTA and CDR2 FQGNSA were looked up in the germline V gene. The trim is 2 bases for V and 8 bases for J, with a gap of 7 bases between the germline ends. Sequenced: peripheral blood. Recombination linked TRBV7-2 to TRBJ2-1; too little of a D gene remains to name it. The clonotype comes from a man in his sixties with active or convalescent COVID-19. The CDR3 here reads CASSLSRHEQFF. The base sequence is TGTGCCAGCAGCTTATCGCGCCATGAGCAGTTCTTC.